This paragraph covers one T cell receptor beta chain sequence. What it binds is not known. This entry is derived from a study of T cell responses to AZD1222 COVID-19 vaccine. Points from the study as a whole: Baseline testing showed seropositivity in only a handful of AZD1222 recipients. Donors, mostly white British, included more females; clonal diversity was possibly underestimated.

The table came from immunoSEQ multiplex PCR; TCRdb's copy has only in-frame clones and leaves some out. The table shows around 110,000 clones, with around 88% occurring only once. The ends were cut back, 1 base at V and 1 base at J, with 10 bases in the middle. The CDR3 loop spans 15 amino acids. The germline gives CDR1 SGHTA, CDR2 FQGTGA. V usage is TRBV7-3 and J usage is TRBJ2-5; D is ambiguous. The sequencing used peripheral blood, collected on day 0 of AZD1222 vaccination. The TCR was taken from an adult in good health. CDR3 residues: CASSLSGVLQETQYF. The DNA of the CDR3 is TGTGCCAGCAGCTTAAGTGGTGTCCTCCAAGAGACCCAGTACTTC.